This TCR beta chain stems from a study of blood T cell repertoires in COVID-19. Study background: T cells, B-cell-depleted T cells, or PBMCs supplied cDNA or gDNA.

Germline loops: CDR1 SGHRS, CDR2 YFSETQ. The CDR3 spans 18 residues. After removal of 4 bases from V and 2 bases from J, the junction contained 12 bases not matched to a gene. Authors' methods: The assay estimated nucleated cells by amplifying reference gene primers. TCRdb's copy holds only in-frame clones and misses some; the assay was immunoSEQ multiplex PCR. Clone size and V and J calls were adopted from that table, with D and trimming inferred from the DNA. The table has 95,000 to 150,000 clones, about 79% seen once. The genes are TRBV5-1 and TRBJ2-7; 13 bases are a match to TRBD2. The clonotype comes from a man between 40 and 49 years old with active or convalescent COVID-19. Sequencing was done on a sample of peripheral blood. As DNA, the CDR3 is TGCGCCAGCAGCCAAGGGAGAACTAGCGGGAGGGTCCCCTACGAGCAGTACTTC. Translation gives CASSQGRTSGRVPYEQYF.